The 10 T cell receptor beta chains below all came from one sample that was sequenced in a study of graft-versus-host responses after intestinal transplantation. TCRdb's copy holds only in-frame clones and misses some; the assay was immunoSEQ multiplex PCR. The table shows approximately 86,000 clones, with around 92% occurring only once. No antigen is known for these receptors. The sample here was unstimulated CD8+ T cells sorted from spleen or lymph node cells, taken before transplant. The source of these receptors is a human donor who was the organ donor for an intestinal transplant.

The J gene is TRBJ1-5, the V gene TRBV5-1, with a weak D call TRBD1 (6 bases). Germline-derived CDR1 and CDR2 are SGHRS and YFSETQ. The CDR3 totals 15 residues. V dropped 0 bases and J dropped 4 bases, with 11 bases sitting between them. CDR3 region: CASSLGQGLNQPQHF. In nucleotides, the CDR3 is TGCGCCAGCAGCTTGGGTCAGGGGTTAAATCAGCCCCAGCATTTT.

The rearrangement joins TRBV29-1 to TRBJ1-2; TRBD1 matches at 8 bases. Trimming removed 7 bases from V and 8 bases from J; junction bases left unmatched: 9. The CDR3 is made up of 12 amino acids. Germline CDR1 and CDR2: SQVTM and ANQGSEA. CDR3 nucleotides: TGCAGCGCCCTGACAGGGGATATGGGCTACACCTTC. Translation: CSALTGDMGYTF.

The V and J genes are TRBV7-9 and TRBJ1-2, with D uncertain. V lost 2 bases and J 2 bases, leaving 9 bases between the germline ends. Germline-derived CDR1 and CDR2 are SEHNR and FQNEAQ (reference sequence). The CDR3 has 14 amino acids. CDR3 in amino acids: CASSLRGENYGYTF. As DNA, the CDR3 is TGTGCCAGCAGCTTACGGGGTGAAAACTATGGCTACACCTTC.

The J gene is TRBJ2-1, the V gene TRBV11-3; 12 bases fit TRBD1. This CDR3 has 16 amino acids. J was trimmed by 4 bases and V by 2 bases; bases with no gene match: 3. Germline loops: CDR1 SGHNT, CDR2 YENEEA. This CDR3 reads CASSLRDRGRYNEQFF. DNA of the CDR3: TGTGCCAGCAGCTTAAGGGACAGGGGGCGTTACAATGAGCAGTTCTTC.

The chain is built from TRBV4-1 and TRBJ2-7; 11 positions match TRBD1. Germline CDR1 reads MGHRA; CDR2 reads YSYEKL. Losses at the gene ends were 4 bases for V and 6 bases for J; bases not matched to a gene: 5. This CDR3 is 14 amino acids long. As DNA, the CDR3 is TGCGCCAGCAGCCTCGGGACAGGGGGGCTCGAGCAGTACTTC. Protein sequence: CASSLGTGGLEQYF.

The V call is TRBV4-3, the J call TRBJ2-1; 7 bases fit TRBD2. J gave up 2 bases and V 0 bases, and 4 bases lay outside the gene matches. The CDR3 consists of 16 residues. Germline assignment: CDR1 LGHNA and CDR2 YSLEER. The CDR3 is CASSQDRAGPYNEQFF. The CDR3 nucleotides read TGCGCCAGCAGCCAAGATCGAGCGGGGCCCTACAATGAGCAGTTCTTC.

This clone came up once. CDR3 in DNA: TGTGCCAGCAGTTTATCGCGCCCGACAGGGGTTGACGAGCAGTACTTC. It translates to CASSLSRPTGVDEQYF. The genes are TRBV27 and TRBJ2-7, with 8 bases fitting TRBD1. This CDR3 is built from 16 residues. V lost 0 bases to trimming and J lost 5 bases; unmatched junction nucleotides: 9. Germline values: CDR1 MNHEY, CDR2 SMNVEV (reference sequence).

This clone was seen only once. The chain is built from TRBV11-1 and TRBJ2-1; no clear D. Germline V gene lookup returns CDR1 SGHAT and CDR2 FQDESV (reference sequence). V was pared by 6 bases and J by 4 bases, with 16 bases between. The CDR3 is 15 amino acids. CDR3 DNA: TGTGCCAGCAGACCGACACACCGCCCATACAATGAGCAGTTCTTC. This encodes CASRPTHRPYNEQFF.

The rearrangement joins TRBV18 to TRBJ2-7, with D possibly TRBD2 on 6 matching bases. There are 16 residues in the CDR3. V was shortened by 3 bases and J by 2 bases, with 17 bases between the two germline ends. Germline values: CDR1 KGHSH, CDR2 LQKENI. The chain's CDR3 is CASSPVGGIWAYEQYF. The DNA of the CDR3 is TGTGCCAGCTCACCCGTCGGGGGAATTTGGGCCTACGAGCAGTACTTC.

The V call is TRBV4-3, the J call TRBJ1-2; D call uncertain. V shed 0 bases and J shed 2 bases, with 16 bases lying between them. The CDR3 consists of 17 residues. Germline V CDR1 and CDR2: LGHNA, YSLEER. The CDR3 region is CASSQDRFSGLNYGYTF. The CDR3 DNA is TGCGCCAGCAGCCAAGATCGGTTCTCTGGGCTCAACTATGGCTACACCTTC.